These 19 T cell receptor beta chains came from one sample sequenced in a study of blood T cells in healthy people across ages. The authors ran a second PCR of about 6 to 11 cycles using a sample-barcoded 5' primer and a J-beta primer mix. Each CDR3 protein is one row after TCRdb ran MiXCR on the 5' RACE reads. The sample holds some 780,000 distinct CDR3 sequences; approximately 60% are singletons and the top ten take roughly 24%. Sample: blood. All receptors come from a middle-aged man in good health.

The chain is built from TRBV4-2 and TRBJ2-4; 15 nucleotides line up with TRBD2. The germline CDR1 and CDR2 sequences are LGHNA and YNFKEQ. Losses at the gene ends were 1 base for V and 7 bases for J; bases not matched to a gene: 11. The CDR3 length is 19 residues. This CDR3 reads CASSQAGLAGGGSQNIQYF. As DNA, the CDR3 is TGTGCCAGCAGCCAAGCGGGACTAGCGGGAGGAGGGTCCCAGAACATTCAGTACTTC.

This rearrangement joins TRBV7-8 to TRBJ2-3; D gene uncertain. The CDR3 has 11 amino acids. V lost 11 bases and J 2 bases, leaving 8 bases between the germline ends. From germline, CDR1 is SGHVS and CDR2 FQNEAQ. The CDR3 is CACLTTDTQYF. CDR3 nucleotide sequence: TGTGCCTGCCTAACCACAGATACGCAGTATTTT.

The CDR3 sequence: CASSLFSRRAHGELFF. For the CDR3, the DNA is TGTGCCAGCAGTTTATTTAGCCGGAGGGCCCACGGGGAGCTGTTTTTT. This sequence joins TRBV28 and TRBJ2-2; a weak D match, TRBD2 (6 bases). V gave up 1 base and J gave up 7 bases, with 16 bases separating them. Germline V gene lookup returns CDR1 MDHEN and CDR2 SYDVKM. The CDR3 consists of 16 residues.

In its sample, this clonotype was seen once. The chain carries TRBV7-2 and TRBJ2-3; maybe TRBD1 (5 bases). The germline CDR1 and CDR2 sequences are SGHTA and FQGNSA. The CDR3 length is 14 residues. The V gene lost 7 bases and the J gene lost 1 base, with 12 bases spanning the gap. CDR3 nucleotides: TGTGCCAGCACCAGACAGTCGGGCACAGATACGCAGTATTTT. This gives the protein CASTRQSGTDTQYF.

Only a few counts were recorded for this clonotype. V and J are TRBV27 and TRBJ2-7; 13 nucleotides match TRBD2. Germline V gene data show CDR1 as MNHEY and CDR2 as SMNVEV (reference sequence). The trim removed 4 bases at V and 2 bases at J, leaving 11 bases unmatched. The CDR3 contains 18 residues. The CDR3 nucleotides read TGTGCCAGCAGTTCGCTCGGGACTAGCGGGACTCAACCCTACGAGCAGTACTTC. This translates into CASSSLGTSGTQPYEQYF.

The chain employs TRBV6-6 and TRBJ2-2, with D possibly matching TRBD1 (5 bases). Germline loops: CDR1 MNHNY, CDR2 SVGAGI (reference sequence). This CDR3 has 14 amino acids. Trimming pared 7 bases from V and 5 bases from J, leaving 14 bases between. CDR3 in DNA: TGTGCCAGCATATTCCAGGGTCGTACCGGGGAGCTGTTTTTT. Amino acids: CASIFQGRTGELFF.

The chain employs TRBV29-1 and TRBJ2-3, with no clear D. The CDR3 length is 11 residues. V dropped 3 bases and J dropped 7 bases, with 8 bases sitting between them. CDR1 and CDR2 (germline): SQVTM, ANQGSEA. This CDR3 reads CSVEMGHTQYF. CDR3 bases: TGCAGCGTTGAGATGGGTCATACGCAGTATTTT.

The V and J genes are TRBV28 and TRBJ2-3; 7 bases agree with TRBD2. The trim removed 6 bases at V and 7 bases at J, leaving 4 bases unmatched. This CDR3 has 12 amino acids. The germline CDR1 and CDR2 sequences are MDHEN and SYDVKM. CDR3 DNA sequence: TGTGCCAGCAGATCGGGACTATATACGCAGTATTTT. Its translation is CASRSGLYTQYF. The whole variable domain, filled in from reference TRBV28 and TRBJ2-3, reads DVKVTQSSRYLVKRTGEKVFLECVQDMDHENMFWYRQDPGLGLRLIYFSYDVKMKEKGDIPEGYSVSREKKERFSLILESASTNQTSMYLCASRSGLYTQYFGPGTRLTVL.

This clonotype appeared a single time. The CDR3 is CASRPSGTRDNEQFF. DNA of the CDR3: TGTGCCAGCAGGCCGTCTGGCACCAGGGACAATGAGCAGTTCTTC. This sequence joins TRBV12-3 or TRBV12-4 and TRBJ2-1, with D possibly TRBD1 on 5 matching bases. V lost 6 bases and J lost 5, with 17 bases in between. CDR3 length: 15 amino acids.

There are a few counts of this clonotype. The chain links TRBV5-1 to TRBJ2-7, with D perhaps matching TRBD2 (6 bases). V lost 4 bases to trimming and J lost 0 bases, with 14 bases between them. The CDR3 runs to 15 residues. CDR1 is SGHRS, CDR2 YFSETQ, per germline. The CDR3: CASSIRSGSSYEQYF. The CDR3 DNA reads as TGCGCCAGCAGCATCCGTAGCGGAAGCTCCTACGAGCAGTACTTC.

V gene TRBV5-5 combines with J gene TRBJ1-1, with unresolved D. Germline CDR1 and CDR2: SGHKS and YYEKEE (reference sequence). The CDR3 has 15 amino acids. V dropped 2 bases and J dropped 0 bases, with 11 bases sitting between them. The CDR3 DNA reads as TGTGCCAGCAGCTTAACACTGGGTTTGAACACTGAAGCTTTCTTT. Its protein product is CASSLTLGLNTEAFF.

This clonotype showed up just a few times. The chain has TRBV20-1 and TRBJ2-7, with TRBD1 identical over 10 bases. The V and J ends lost 3 bases and 3 bases, in that order; junction bases with no gene match: 8. The CDR3 totals 15 residues. Germline V gene sequence: CDR1 DFQATT, CDR2 SNEGSKA (reference sequence). The CDR3 region has the DNA TGCAGTGCTAGTAGGCGGGACAGGGGTATCTACGAGCAGTACTTC. Amino acid sequence: CSASRRDRGIYEQYF.

The chain joins TRBV7-2 to TRBJ2-1; D is unclear. Germline V CDR1 and CDR2: SGHTA, FQGNSA. This CDR3 is built from 15 residues. The V end lost 2 bases, the J end lost 7 bases, and 15 bases lay between the germline ends. The CDR3 DNA reads as TGTGCCAGCAGCTTAATCGGGCCTATTGGGAATGAGCAGTTCTTC. Amino acid sequence: CASSLIGPIGNEQFF. The full variable domain, in which reference TRBV7-2 and TRBJ2-1 provide the parts outside the CDR3, is GAGVSQSPSNKVTEKGKDVELRCDPISGHTALYWYRQSLGQGLEFLIYFQGNSAPDKSGLPSDRFSAERTGGSVSTLTIQRTQQEDSAVYLCASSLIGPIGNEQFFGPGTRLTVL.

The CDR3 DNA is TGTGCCACCAGCAGGGCGGGTAATTCACCCCTCCACTTT. Translation: CATSRAGNSPLHF. The chain combines TRBV15 with TRBJ1-6; D is unresolved. The germline V gene has CDR1 LNHNV and CDR2 YYDKDF (reference sequence). This CDR3 spans 13 amino acids. Trimming cost V 3 bases and J 6 bases, with 6 bases left between them.

The V gene is TRBV20-1, the J gene TRBJ1-5; TRBD1 matches at 12 bases. CDR3 size: 17 residues. V dropped 6 bases and J dropped 0; count of bases not matched to a gene: 9. Germline CDR1 is DFQATT and CDR2 is SNEGSKA (reference sequence). The CDR3 reads CSAEGTGGTNSNQPQHF. DNA for the CDR3: TGCAGTGCGGAAGGGACAGGGGGCACCAATAGCAATCAGCCCCAGCATTTT.

The chain combines TRBV29-1 with TRBJ1-2; weak D call: TRBD1 (6 bases). Germline values: CDR1 SQVTM, CDR2 ANQGSEA. V gave up 7 bases and J gave up 4 bases, with 13 bases separating them. The CDR3 has 12 residues. Written as DNA, the CDR3 is TGCAGCGCCCGGGGGCAGAGCTATGGCTACACCTTC. Amino acid sequence: CSARGQSYGYTF.

V and J are TRBV6-1 and TRBJ2-3; D is possibly TRBD2 (6 bases). V lost 10 bases and J 5 bases, leaving 10 bases between the germline ends. Germline V gives CDR1 MNHNS, CDR2 SASEGT. CDR3 length: 11 amino acids. The CDR3 nucleotides read TGTGCCAACTCGCGGGGAGATACGCAGTATTTT. Its protein product is CANSRGDTQYF.

The sample holds a few counts of this clonotype. The rearrangement joins TRBV4-1 to TRBJ2-7; 8 bases map to TRBD1. V shed 2 bases and J 0 bases; nucleotides not matched to a gene: 12. CDR1 MGHRA and CDR2 YSYEKL come from the germline V gene. The CDR3 is 18 residues long. The CDR3 protein is CASSQSVGRTGSSYEQYF. DNA for the CDR3: TGCGCCAGCAGCCAAAGTGTTGGGCGGACAGGGAGCTCCTACGAGCAGTACTTC.

CDR3 nucleotides: TGCAGTGCTACTAGCGGGGGGGCCAGTCCTACAGATACGCAGTATTTT. Amino acid sequence: CSATSGGASPTDTQYF. The genes are TRBV20-1 and TRBJ2-3; TRBD2 matches at 12 bases. Trimming at V came to 4 bases and at J to 3 bases, leaving 8 bases not matched to a gene. This CDR3 region has 16 residues. Germline assignment: CDR1 DFQATT and CDR2 SNEGSKA (reference sequence).